This paragraph covers one TCR beta chain sequence. No antigen is known for it. This record comes from a study of CXCR3-negative and CXCR3-positive naive CD8 T cells. Whole-study findings and limits: Naive cells with CXCR3 showed TRB CDR3s that were more hydrophobic than those in CXCR3-negative naive cells.

Carrying UMI labels, the TRB cDNA libraries were prepared through 5' RACE. Following a re-call of the 5' RACE reads, TCRdb has one entry per CDR3 protein and lacks DNA. The table gives about 62,000 distinct CDR3 sequences; the top ten clones make up approximately 4.5% of it. This CDR3 is 16 amino acids long. Looked up from germline, CDR1 is SQVTM and CDR2 is ANQGSEA. This receptor was identified in a human donor in good health. Some clones in this sample may be carry-over from other donors' samples. The J gene is TRBJ1-2, the V gene TRBV29-1. The material sequenced was naive CXCR3- CD8+ T cells from blood. Described subset: CD45RO-CCR7+CD27+CD95- naive CD8+ T cells lacking CXCR3 (TNR3-). The CDR3 region is CSVGPHPRTANYGYTF.